The 14 T cell receptor beta chains below come from one sample, sequenced in a study of blood T cell repertoires in COVID-19. Assay used: immunoSEQ multiplex PCR; TCRdb lists only in-frame clones, some missing. The sample consists of tens of thousands of clones, approximately 80% of them appearing once. Specimen: peripheral blood. Receptor source: a man between 65 and 80 years old with acute or convalescent COVID-19.

This clone was seen just once. The chain links TRBV9 to TRBJ2-2; D not certain. The V and J ends lost 4 bases and 2 bases respectively, with 3 bases between them. The V gene's germline CDR1 is SGDLS and CDR2 YYNGEE. The CDR3 extends over 12 amino acids. CDR3 protein: CASSLNTGELFF. In nucleotides, the CDR3 is TGTGCCAGCAGCTTAAACACCGGGGAGCTGTTTTTT. Filled out from reference TRBV9 and TRBJ2-2, the complete variable domain reads DSGVTQTPKHLITATGQRVTLRCSPRSGDLSVYWYQQSLDQGLQFLIQYYNGEERAKGNILERFSAQQFPDLHSELNLSSLELGDSALYFCASSLNTGELFFGEGSRLTVL.

The chain has TRBV9 and TRBJ1-2; 9 bases match TRBD1. Trimming took 8 bases from V and 4 from J; bases not matched to a gene: 9. Germline CDR1 SGDLS, CDR2 YYNGEE. The CDR3 has 14 residues. This CDR3 reads CARENRGQSYGYTF. CDR3 DNA sequence: TGTGCCAGGGAAAACAGGGGGCAAAGCTATGGCTACACCTTC.

The chain couples TRBV27 to TRBJ1-1, with a weak D call TRBD1 (6 bases). V gave up 5 bases and J gave up 1 base, with 14 bases separating them. Germline CDR1 and CDR2: MNHEY and SMNVEV (reference sequence). The CDR3 totals 15 residues. The chain's CDR3 is CASSPFGTRNTEAFF. As DNA, the CDR3 is TGTGCCAGCAGTCCCTTCGGGACAAGGAACACTGAAGCTTTCTTT.

This clone was recorded only once. The chain couples TRBV27 to TRBJ2-7, with 11 bases lining up with TRBD2. The CDR3 is made up of 14 amino acids. Unmatched junction bases numbered 5, after V lost 6 bases and J lost 4 bases. Per germline, CDR1 MNHEY and CDR2 SMNVEV (reference sequence). This CDR3 reads CASSQTSGGYEQYF. The DNA for the CDR3 is TGTGCCAGCAGCCAAACTAGCGGGGGTTACGAGCAGTACTTC.

This clone was seen only a few times. The genes are TRBV28 and TRBJ1-2; D call uncertain. The CDR3 is 15 residues long. Per the germline V gene, CDR1 is MDHEN and CDR2 is SYDVKM. The V gene lost 3 bases and the J gene lost 5 bases, with 16 bases spanning the gap. CDR3 sequence: CASSFSRANGYGYTF. CDR3 coding DNA: TGTGCCAGCAGTTTCTCGAGGGCCAACGGATATGGCTACACCTTC.

The chain has TRBV7-3 and TRBJ2-7; no reliable D call. The CDR3 is 14 residues long. Trimming shortened V by 1 base and J by 0 bases, and 7 bases separated the two germline ends. In germline, CDR1 is SGHTA, CDR2 FQGTGA. CDR3: CASSLMAGSYEQYF. Here the CDR3 DNA reads TGTGCCAGCAGCTTAATGGCTGGCTCCTACGAGCAGTACTTC.

The J gene is TRBJ1-4, the V gene TRBV18; tentative D call: TRBD1 (6 bases). V was clipped by 6 bases and J by 8 bases, with 16 bases between them. This CDR3 comprises 14 residues. Germline-derived CDR1 and CDR2 are KGHSH and LQKENI. The CDR3 DNA sequence: TGTGCCAGCTCCCAAGGACAGAGGAAGGAAAAACTGTTTTTT. This sequence encodes CASSQGQRKEKLFF.

V and J are TRBV7-2 and TRBJ2-1; D unresolved. The CDR3 totals 16 residues. The V end was cut by 4 bases, the J end by 0 bases, with 13 bases between. Germline V gene sequence: CDR1 SGHTA, CDR2 FQGNSA. CDR3 sequence (DNA): TGTGCCAGCAGCTCCGCTCCTCTTAGCTCCTACAATGAGCAGTTCTTC. This gives the protein CASSSAPLSSYNEQFF.

Concerning this clone: At one end the junction does not follow the germline gene, possibly because of a read error. The J gene is TRBJ1-5, the V gene TRBV5-5, with D perhaps matching TRBD1 (5 bases). Germline CDR1 SGHKS, CDR2 YYEKEE (reference sequence). The CDR3 covers 14 residues. CDR3: CASGLGVEGQPQHF. As DNA, the CDR3 is TGTGCCAGCGGCTTGGGGGTAGAGGGTCAGCCCCAGCATTTT.

The chain recombines TRBV28 with TRBJ2-1; 7 nucleotides match TRBD2. Germline values: CDR1 MDHEN, CDR2 SYDVKM. Trimming removed 2 bases from V and 3 bases from J; junction bases left unmatched: 1. The CDR3 contains 14 residues. CDR3 bases: TGTGCCAGCAGTTTAGGGGGGGGCTACAATGAGCAGTTCTTC. Protein: CASSLGGGYNEQFF. Based on the CDR3 plus reference TRBV28 and TRBJ2-1, the full variable domain is DVKVTQSSRYLVKRTGEKVFLECVQDMDHENMFWYRQDPGLGLRLIYFSYDVKMKEKGDIPEGYSVSREKKERFSLILESASTNQTSMYLCASSLGGGYNEQFFGPGTRLTVL.

The chain couples TRBV29-1 to TRBJ1-2; no reliable D call. This CDR3 has 12 amino acids. The germline CDR1 and CDR2 sequences are SQVTM and ANQGSEA. V dropped 5 bases and J dropped 5 bases, with 12 bases sitting between them. The CDR3 spells CSVYTVSYGYTF. The CDR3 DNA is TGCAGCGTTTATACAGTATCGTATGGCTACACCTTC.

V is TRBV24-1 and J is TRBJ2-3; D perhaps matches TRBD1 (6 bases). Per germline, CDR1 KGHDR and CDR2 SFDVKD. The CDR3 runs to 12 residues. Trimming removed 5 bases at V and 8 bases at J, with 10 bases between. CDR3 DNA: TGTGCCACCAGTGTCAGGGGACCTACGCAGTATTTT. Its protein is CATSVRGPTQYF.

The J gene is TRBJ1-2, the V gene TRBV29-1; 9 bases fit TRBD1. Germline CDR1 and CDR2: SQVTM and ANQGSEA. There are 11 residues in the CDR3. The J segment lost 6 bases and the V segment lost 6 bases, leaving 2 bases of the junction unmatched. CDR3 coding DNA: TGCAGCGTCCGGACAGGGGATGGCTACACCTTC. Residues: CSVRTGDGYTF.

This sequence joins TRBV6-5 and TRBJ1-1; no firm D call. The V end was cut by 8 bases, the J end by 1 base, with 5 bases between. The CDR3 consists of 11 residues. Per the germline V gene, CDR1 is MNHEY and CDR2 is SVGAGI. The CDR3 bases are TGTGCCAGCGCAGGGAACACTGAAGCTTTCTTT. It codes for CASAGNTEAFF.